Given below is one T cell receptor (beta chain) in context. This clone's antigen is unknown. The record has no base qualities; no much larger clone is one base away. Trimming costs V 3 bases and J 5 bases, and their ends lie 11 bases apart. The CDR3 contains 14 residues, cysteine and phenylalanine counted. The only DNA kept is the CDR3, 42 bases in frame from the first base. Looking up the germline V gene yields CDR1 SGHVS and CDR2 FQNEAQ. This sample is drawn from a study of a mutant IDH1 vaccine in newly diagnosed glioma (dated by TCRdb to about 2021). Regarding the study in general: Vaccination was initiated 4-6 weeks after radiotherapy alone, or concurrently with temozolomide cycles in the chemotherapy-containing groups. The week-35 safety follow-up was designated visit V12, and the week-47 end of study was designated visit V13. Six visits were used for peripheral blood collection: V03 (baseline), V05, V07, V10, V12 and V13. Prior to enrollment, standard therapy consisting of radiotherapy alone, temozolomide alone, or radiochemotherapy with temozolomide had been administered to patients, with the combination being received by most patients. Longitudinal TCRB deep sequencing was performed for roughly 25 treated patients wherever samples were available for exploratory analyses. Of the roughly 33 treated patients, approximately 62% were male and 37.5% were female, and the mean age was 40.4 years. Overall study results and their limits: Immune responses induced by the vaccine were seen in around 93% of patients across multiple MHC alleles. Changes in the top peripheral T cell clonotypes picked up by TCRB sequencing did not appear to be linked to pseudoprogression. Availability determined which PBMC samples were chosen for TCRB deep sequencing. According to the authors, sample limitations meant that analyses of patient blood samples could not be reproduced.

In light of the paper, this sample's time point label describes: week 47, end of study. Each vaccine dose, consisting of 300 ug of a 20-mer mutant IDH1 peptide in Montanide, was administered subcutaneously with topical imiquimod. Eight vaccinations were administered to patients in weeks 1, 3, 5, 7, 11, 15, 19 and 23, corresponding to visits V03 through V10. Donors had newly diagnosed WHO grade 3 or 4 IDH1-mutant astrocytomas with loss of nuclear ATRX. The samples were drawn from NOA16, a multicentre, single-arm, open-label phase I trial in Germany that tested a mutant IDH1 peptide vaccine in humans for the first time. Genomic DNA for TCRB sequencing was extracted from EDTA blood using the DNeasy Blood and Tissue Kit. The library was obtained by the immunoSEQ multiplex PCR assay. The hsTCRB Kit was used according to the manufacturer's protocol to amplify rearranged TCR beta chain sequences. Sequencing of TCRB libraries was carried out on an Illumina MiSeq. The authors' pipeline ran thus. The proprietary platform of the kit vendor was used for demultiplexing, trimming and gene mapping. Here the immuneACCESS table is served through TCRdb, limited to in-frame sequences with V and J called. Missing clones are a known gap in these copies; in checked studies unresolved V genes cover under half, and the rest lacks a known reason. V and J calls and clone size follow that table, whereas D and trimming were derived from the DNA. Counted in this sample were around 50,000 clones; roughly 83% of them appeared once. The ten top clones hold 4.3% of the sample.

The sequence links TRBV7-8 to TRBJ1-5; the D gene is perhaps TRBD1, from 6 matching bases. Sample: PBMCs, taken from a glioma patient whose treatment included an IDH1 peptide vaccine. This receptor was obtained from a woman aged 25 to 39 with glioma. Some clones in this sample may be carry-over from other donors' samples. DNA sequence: TGTGCCAGCAGCTTTAACCAGGGGTATCAGCCCCAGCATTTT. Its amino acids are CASSFNQGYQPQHF.